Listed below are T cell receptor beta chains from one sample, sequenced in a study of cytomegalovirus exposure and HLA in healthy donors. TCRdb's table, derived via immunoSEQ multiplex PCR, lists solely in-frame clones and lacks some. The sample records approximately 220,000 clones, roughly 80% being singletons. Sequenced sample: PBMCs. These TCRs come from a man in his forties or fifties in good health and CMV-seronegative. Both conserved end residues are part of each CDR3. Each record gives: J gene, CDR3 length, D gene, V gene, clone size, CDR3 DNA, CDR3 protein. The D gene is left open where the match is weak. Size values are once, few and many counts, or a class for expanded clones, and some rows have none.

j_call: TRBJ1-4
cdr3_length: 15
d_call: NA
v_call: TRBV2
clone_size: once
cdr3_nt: TGTGCCACCTCCAAGGGGAAGGGGTTTGGAGAAAAACTGTTTTTT
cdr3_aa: CATSKGKGFGEKLFF

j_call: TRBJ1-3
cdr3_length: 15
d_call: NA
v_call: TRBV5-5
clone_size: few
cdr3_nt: TGTGCCAGCAGCTCTGGACAGCTCTCTGGAAACACCATATATTTT
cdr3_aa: CASSSGQLSGNTIYF

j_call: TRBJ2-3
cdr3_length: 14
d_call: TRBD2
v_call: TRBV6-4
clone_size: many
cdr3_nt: TGTGCCAGCAGTGGCCTAGCGGGAGAAGATACGCAGTATTTT
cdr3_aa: CASSGLAGEDTQYF

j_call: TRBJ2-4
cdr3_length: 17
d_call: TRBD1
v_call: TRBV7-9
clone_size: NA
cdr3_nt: TGTTCCAGCAGCTTAGGGGTGGACAGGGGGCCCAAAAACATTCAGTACTTC
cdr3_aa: CSSSLGVDRGPKNIQYF

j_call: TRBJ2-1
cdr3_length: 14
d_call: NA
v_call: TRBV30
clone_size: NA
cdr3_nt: TGTGCCTGGGGCTTGGGGGCCTCCTACAATGAGCAGTTCTTC
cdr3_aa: CAWGLGASYNEQFF

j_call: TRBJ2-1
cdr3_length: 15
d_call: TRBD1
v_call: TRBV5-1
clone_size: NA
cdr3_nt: TGCGCCAGCAGCTTGGGACAGGGGACTTTCGGAGAGCAGTTCTTC
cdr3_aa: CASSLGQGTFGEQFF

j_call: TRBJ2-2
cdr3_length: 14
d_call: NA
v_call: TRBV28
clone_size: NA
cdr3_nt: TGTGCCGGGAATTCAGGGTTTTACACCGGGGAGCTGTTTTTT
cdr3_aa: CAGNSGFYTGELFF

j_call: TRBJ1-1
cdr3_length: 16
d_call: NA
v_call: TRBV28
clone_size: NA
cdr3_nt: TGTGCCAGCAGTTCCGCGGGCAGGGGATCGAACACTGAAGCTTTCTTT
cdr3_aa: CASSSAGRGSNTEAFF

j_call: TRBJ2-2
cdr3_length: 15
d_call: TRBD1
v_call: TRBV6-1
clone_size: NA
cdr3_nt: TGTGCCAGCAGTGTGGACAGGGGGTACACCGGGGAGCTGTTTTTT
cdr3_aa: CASSVDRGYTGELFF

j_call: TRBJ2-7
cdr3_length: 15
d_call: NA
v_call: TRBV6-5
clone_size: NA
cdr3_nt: TGTGCCAGCAGTTACATGACAGGACGCGGTGGCGAGCAGTACTTC
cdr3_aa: CASSYMTGRGGEQYF

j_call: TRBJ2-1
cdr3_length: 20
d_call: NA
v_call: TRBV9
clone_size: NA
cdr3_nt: TGTGCCAGCAGCCCCCGGGGGTCCGCGGAGCGGAAAAGCTCCTACAATGAGCAGTTCTTC
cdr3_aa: CASSPRGSAERKSSYNEQFF

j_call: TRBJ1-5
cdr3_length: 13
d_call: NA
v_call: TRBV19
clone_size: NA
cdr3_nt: TGTGCCAGTAGAAACACAGGGCATCAGCCCCAGCATTTT
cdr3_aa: CASRNTGHQPQHF

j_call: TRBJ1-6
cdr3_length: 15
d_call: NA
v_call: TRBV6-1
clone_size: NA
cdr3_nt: TGTGCCAGCAGTGAAATTGCCAGGGGTTACTCACCCCTCCACTTT
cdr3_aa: CASSEIARGYSPLHF

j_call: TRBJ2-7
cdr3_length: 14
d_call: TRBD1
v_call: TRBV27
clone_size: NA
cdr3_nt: TGTGCCAGCAGAAAACCGGGACAGCCGGTCGAGCAGTACTTC
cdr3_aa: CASRKPGQPVEQYF